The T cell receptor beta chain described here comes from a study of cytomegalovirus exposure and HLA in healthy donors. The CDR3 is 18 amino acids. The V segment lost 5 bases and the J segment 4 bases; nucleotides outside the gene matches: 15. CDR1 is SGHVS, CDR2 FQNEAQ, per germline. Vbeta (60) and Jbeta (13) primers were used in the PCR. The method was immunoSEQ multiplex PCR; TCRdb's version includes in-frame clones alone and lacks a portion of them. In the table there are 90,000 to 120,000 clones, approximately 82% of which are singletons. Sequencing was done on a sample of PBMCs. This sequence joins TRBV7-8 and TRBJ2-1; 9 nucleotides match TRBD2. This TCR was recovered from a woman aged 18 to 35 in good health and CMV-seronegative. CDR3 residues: CASSRRLGGGASYNEQFF. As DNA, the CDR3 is TGTGCCAGCAGCCGCCGGCTTGGCGGGGGGGCTAGTTACAATGAGCAGTTCTTC.